What follows is one T cell receptor beta chain and its context. TCR beta sequencing was performed on blood CD8+ and CD4+ T cells. Both CD4+ and CD8+ T cells were negatively isolated, and TEMRA cells underwent FACS enrichment. This sample was taken from a study of CD8 T cells in Susac syndrome. RNA totalling roughly 0.5 to 1 ug underwent reverse transcription with random hexamers. It was immunoSEQ multiplex PCR that amplified TCR beta CDR3 across 54 Vbeta and 13 Jbeta. TCRdb reanalysed the immunoSEQ multiplex PCR reads using MiXCR and keeps one entry per CDR3 protein. The table includes approximately 190,000 distinct CDR3 sequences, under 95% detected once. CDR3 size: 15 residues. In germline, CDR1 is SGDLS, CDR2 YYNGEE. Trimming removed 0 bases at V and 2 bases at J, with 9 bases between.

V usage is TRBV9 and J usage is TRBJ2-1; no reliable D call. This receptor was taken from a human donor in good health. What was sequenced was CD4+ T cells from PBMCs. The CDR3 here is CASSVGAVPYNEQFF. The CDR3 nucleotides are TGTGCCAGCAGCGTAGGGGCGGTCCCCTACAATGAGCAGTTCTTC. Filled out from reference TRBV9 and TRBJ2-1, the complete variable domain reads DSGVTQTPKHLITATGQRVTLRCSPRSGDLSVYWYQQSLDQGLQFLIQYYNGEERAKGNILERFSAQQFPDLHSELNLSSLELGDSALYFCASSVGAVPYNEQFFGPGTRLTVL.